This T cell receptor (beta chain) was sequenced in a study of blood T cell repertoires in COVID-19. Study-level information: The origin of the acute and convalescent COVID-19 samples was the United States, Italy and Spain. Sample material is recorded as cDNA or gDNA derived from T cells, B-cell-depleted T cells, or PBMCs.

In the original analysis: How many nucleated cells were present was estimated from reference gene primer amplification. Profiling relied on immunoSEQ multiplex PCR, and the TCRdb table lists in-frame clones only, not all of them. V and J calls and clone size are as listed in that table; D and trimming were resolved from the DNA. The table shows 25,000 to 30,000 clones, with 55% to 75% occurring only once. This clone has a handful of counts. Germline lookup yields CDR1 LNHDA and CDR2 SQIVND (reference sequence). V was trimmed by 7 bases and J by 1 base, leaving 11 bases between them. This CDR3 is built from 13 residues.

This receptor was taken from a boy between 2 and 10 years old with active or convalescent COVID-19. The gene calls are TRBV19 and TRBJ2-7; TRBD1 is a possible D gene (5 bases). The material sequenced was peripheral blood. This chain's CDR3 is CASTSDKSYEQYF. Written as DNA, the CDR3 is TGTGCCAGTACCTCGGACAAATCCTACGAGCAGTACTTC.